This is a list of T cell receptor beta chains from one sample in a study of blood T cells in healthy people across ages. Each CDR3 protein is one row after TCRdb ran MiXCR on the 5' RACE reads. The sample includes 580,000 or so distinct CDR3 sequences, under 55% of them seen just once. Sequencing input: blood. These receptors all stem from a man at least 80 years old in good health. The CDR3 runs from the conserved cysteine through the conserved F or W. D genes are given only for firm matches. Expanded clones get a size class; other rows say once, few or many, or leave the size out.

CDR3aa	CDR3nt	abundance	j_gene	v_gene	d_gene	len
CASRTGTRPLHF	TGTGCCAGCAGAACCGGGACTCGGCCCCTCCACTTT	many	TRBJ1-6	TRBV6-6	.	12
CASSSPRDSYEQYF	TGTGCCAGCAGTTCCCCGCGTGACTCCTACGAGCAGTACTTC	.	TRBJ2-7	TRBV27	.	14
CASSSETGGSYEQYF	TGCGCCAGCAGCTCCGAGACAGGGGGCTCCTACGAGCAGTACTTC	few	TRBJ2-7	TRBV4-3	TRBD1	15
CASSLTGERTEAFF	TGTGCCAGCAGCTTAACAGGGGAGAGGACTGAAGCTTTCTTT	.	TRBJ1-1	TRBV11-2	TRBD1	14
CASSYYGIGSNQPQHF	TGTGCCAGCAGTTATTATGGAATCGGGAGCAATCAGCCCCAGCATTTT	.	TRBJ1-5	TRBV6-5	.	16
CASSFETGGLNTEAFF	TGCGCCAGCAGCTTTGAGACAGGGGGCTTGAACACTGAAGCTTTCTTT	.	TRBJ1-1	TRBV5-1	TRBD1	16
CASSLNPGNYGYTF	TGTGCCAGCAGCTTAAATCCGGGAAACTATGGCTACACCTTC	few	TRBJ1-2	TRBV7-2	.	14
CASSFDPLSQETQYF	TGTGCCAGCAGCTTTGACCCGCTTAGTCAAGAGACCCAGTACTTC	.	TRBJ2-5	TRBV11-2	.	15
CASSLASSPPAQYF	TGTGCCAGCAGTTTAGCTTCGTCCCCACCGGCCCAGTACTTC	.	TRBJ2-7	TRBV12-3/TRBV12-4	.	14
CASTKTGQGARYGYTF	TGTGCCAGCACCAAAACCGGACAGGGCGCACGTTATGGCTACACCTTC	.	TRBJ1-2	TRBV7-8	TRBD1	16
CASSWGYDEQFF	TGTGCCAGCAGCTGGGGGTACGATGAGCAGTTCTTC	.	TRBJ2-1	TRBV11-2	.	12
CASSSTDNYGYTF	TGCGCCAGCAGCTCGACAGACAACTATGGCTACACCTTC	.	TRBJ1-2	TRBV5-1	.	13
CSAPGTGEETQYF	TGCAGTGCTCCCGGGACAGGTGAAGAGACCCAGTACTTC	few	TRBJ2-5	TRBV20-1	TRBD1	13
CASSSKGALAGGPGVKTDTQYF	TGTGCCAGCAGCTCCAAGGGGGCACTAGCGGGAGGGCCCGGTGTAAAGACAGATACGCAGTATTTT	many	TRBJ2-3	TRBV11-2	TRBD2	22
CSVLRSGINTGELFF	TGCAGTGTACTCCGTAGCGGGATTAACACCGGGGAGCTGTTTTTT	.	TRBJ2-2	TRBV20-1	TRBD2	15
CASSWGRAVYSGNTIYF	TGTGCCAGCAGTTGGGGGAGGGCCGTTTACTCTGGAAACACCATATATTTT	many	TRBJ1-3	TRBV6-6	.	17
CASSQDGAYSSGGYTF	TGTGCCAGCAGCCAAGATGGGGCTTATAGCTCGGGTGGCTACACCTTC	once	TRBJ1-2	TRBV3-1	.	16
CASSYRQGANGFNYGYTF	TGTGCCAGCAGTTACAGGCAGGGGGCCAACGGGTTTAACTATGGCTACACCTTC	many	TRBJ1-2	TRBV6-5	TRBD1	18
CSARTIQGTANYGYTF	TGCAGTGCTAGAACTATACAGGGTACCGCTAACTATGGCTACACCTTC	.	TRBJ1-2	TRBV20-1	.	16
CSVDEASTDTQYF	TGCAGCGTTGACGAAGCCAGCACAGATACGCAGTATTTT	.	TRBJ2-3	TRBV29-1	.	13
CASSSRFDSSETQYF	TGTGCCAGCAGTTCCCGGTTTGACAGTTCTGAGACCCAGTACTTC	.	TRBJ2-5	TRBV12-3/TRBV12-4	.	15
CASSGPDSYNEQFF	TGTGCCAGCAGTGGGCCCGACTCCTACAATGAGCAGTTCTTC	.	TRBJ2-1	TRBV7-3	.	14
CASSYRGMNTGELFF	TGTGCCAGCAGCTACAGGGGGATGAACACCGGGGAGCTGTTTTTT	few	TRBJ2-2	TRBV9	TRBD1	15
CSASRTSGRANEQFF	TGCAGTGCCTCCCGGACTAGCGGGAGGGCCAATGAGCAGTTCTTC	few	TRBJ2-1	TRBV20-1	TRBD2	15
CASSFVGGGTGPDTQYF	TGTGCCAGCAGCTTCGTTGGGGGGGGCACAGGACCAGATACGCAGTATTTT	.	TRBJ2-3	TRBV7-6	.	17
CAISETDGGYGYTF	TGTGCCATCAGTGAGACGGACGGGGGCTATGGCTACACCTTC	.	TRBJ1-2	TRBV10-3	.	14
CASKVGGSVDEQYF	TGCGCCAGCAAGGTCGGGGGTAGCGTCGACGAGCAGTACTTC	.	TRBJ2-7	TRBV5-1	.	14
CASSPADRSAPVNNEQFF	TGTGCCAGCAGCCCCGCGGACAGGAGTGCCCCGGTTAACAATGAGCAGTTCTTC	.	TRBJ2-1	TRBV21-1	.	18
CSADSGRGGQNIQYF	TGCAGTGCTGACTCGGGTAGGGGGGGACAAAACATTCAGTACTTC	.	TRBJ2-4	TRBV20-1	.	15
CASNPTSGGASEQFF	TGTGCCAGCAACCCGACTAGCGGGGGGGCCAGTGAGCAGTTCTTC	.	TRBJ2-1	TRBV2	TRBD2	15
CASSLTRGTQETQYF	TGTGCCAGCAGCTTAACGAGGGGAACCCAAGAGACCCAGTACTTC	.	TRBJ2-5	TRBV7-3	.	15
CASTRDNHNTGELFF	TGTGCCAGCACCCGGGACAACCATAACACCGGGGAGCTGTTTTTT	many	TRBJ2-2	TRBV6-6	.	15